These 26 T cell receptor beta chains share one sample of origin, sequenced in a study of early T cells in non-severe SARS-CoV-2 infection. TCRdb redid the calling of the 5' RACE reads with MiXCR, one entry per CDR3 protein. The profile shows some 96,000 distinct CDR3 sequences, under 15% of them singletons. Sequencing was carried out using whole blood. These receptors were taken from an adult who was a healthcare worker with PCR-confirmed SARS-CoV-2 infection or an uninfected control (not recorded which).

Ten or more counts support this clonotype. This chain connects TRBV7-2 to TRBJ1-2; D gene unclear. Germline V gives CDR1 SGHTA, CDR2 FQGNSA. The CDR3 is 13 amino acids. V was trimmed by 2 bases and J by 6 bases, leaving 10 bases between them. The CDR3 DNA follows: TGTGCCAGCAGCTTACGGGGTTGGAATGGCTACACCTTC. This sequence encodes CASSLRGWNGYTF.

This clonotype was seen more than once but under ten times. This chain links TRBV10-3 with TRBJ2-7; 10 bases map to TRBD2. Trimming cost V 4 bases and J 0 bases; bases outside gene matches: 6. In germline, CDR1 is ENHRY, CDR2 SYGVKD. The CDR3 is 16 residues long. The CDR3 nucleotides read TGTGCCATCAGTGCCCATCTAGCGGGGGTCTCCTACGAGCAGTACTTC. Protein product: CAISAHLAGVSYEQYF.

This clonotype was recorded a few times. CDR3 amino acids: CASSQGGAEAFF. The CDR3 DNA follows: TGTGCCAGCAGCCAAGGGGGCGCTGAAGCTTTCTTT. V usage is TRBV3-1 and J usage is TRBJ1-1, with D maybe TRBD1 (5 bases). Germline CDR1 reads LGHDT; CDR2 reads YNNKEL (reference sequence). V shed 1 base and J shed 6 bases, with 6 bases lying between them. CDR3 length equals 12 residues.

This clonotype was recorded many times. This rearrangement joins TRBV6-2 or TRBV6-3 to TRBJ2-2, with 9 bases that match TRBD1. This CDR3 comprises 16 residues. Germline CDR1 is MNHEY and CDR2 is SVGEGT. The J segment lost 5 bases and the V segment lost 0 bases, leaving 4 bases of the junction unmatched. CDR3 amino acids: CASSYSPGQGTGELFF. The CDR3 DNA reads TGTGCCAGCAGTTACTCGCCGGGACAGGGTACCGGGGAGCTGTTTTTT.

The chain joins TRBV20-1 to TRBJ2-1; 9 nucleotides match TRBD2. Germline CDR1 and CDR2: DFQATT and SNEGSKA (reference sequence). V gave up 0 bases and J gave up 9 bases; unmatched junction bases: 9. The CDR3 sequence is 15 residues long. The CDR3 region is CSARDEASGKGEQFF. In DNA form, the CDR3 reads TGCAGTGCTAGAGACGAGGCTAGCGGGAAGGGTGAGCAGTTCTTC.

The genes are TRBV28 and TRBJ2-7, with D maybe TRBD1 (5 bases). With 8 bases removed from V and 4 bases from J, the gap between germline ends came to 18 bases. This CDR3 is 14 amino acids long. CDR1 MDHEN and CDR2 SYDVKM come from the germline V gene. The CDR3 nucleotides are TGTGCCAGCGCCGTGGGGCGCGGACGTTACGAGCAGTACTTC. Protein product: CASAVGRGRYEQYF.

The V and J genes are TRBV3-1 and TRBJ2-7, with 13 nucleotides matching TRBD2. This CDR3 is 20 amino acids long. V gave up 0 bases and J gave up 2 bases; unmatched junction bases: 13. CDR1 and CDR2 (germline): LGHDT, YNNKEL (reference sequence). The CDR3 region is CASSQETYGTSGTPPYEQYF. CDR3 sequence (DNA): TGTGCCAGCAGCCAAGAAACTTACGGGACTAGCGGGACCCCCCCCTACGAGCAGTACTTC.

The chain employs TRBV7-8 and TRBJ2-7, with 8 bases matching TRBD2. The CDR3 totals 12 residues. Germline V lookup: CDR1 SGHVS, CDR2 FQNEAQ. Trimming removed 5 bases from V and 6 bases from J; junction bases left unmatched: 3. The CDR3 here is CASSPGLVEQYF. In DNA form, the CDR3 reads TGTGCCAGCAGCCCGGGACTAGTCGAGCAGTACTTC. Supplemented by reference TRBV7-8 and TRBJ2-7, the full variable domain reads GAGVSQSPRYKVAKRGQDVALRCDPISGHVSLFWYQQALGQGPEFLTYFQNEAQLDKSGLPSDRFFAERPEGSVSTLKIQRTQQEDSAVYLCASSPGLVEQYFGPGTRLTVT.

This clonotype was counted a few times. The CDR3 DNA reads as TGTGCCAGCAGCTTCGGCCGGGCGCTTCGAGTCACCGGGGAGCTGTTTTTT. Encoded protein: CASSFGRALRVTGELFF. The V and J genes are TRBV7-8 and TRBJ2-2; no reliable D call. The CDR3 length is 17 residues. Germline V gene sequence: CDR1 SGHVS, CDR2 FQNEAQ. V lost 3 bases to trimming and J lost 4 bases, with 18 bases between them.

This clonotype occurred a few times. CDR3 in DNA: TGTGCCAGCAGCCGTGAAACTTGGAGGGTCCCGACAGATACGCAGTATTTT. This sequence encodes CASSRETWRVPTDTQYF. V usage is TRBV3-1 and J usage is TRBJ2-3; the D gene is possibly TRBD2 (6 bases). CDR3 length: 17 amino acids. Trimming took 4 bases from V and 3 from J, leaving 20 bases between them. Germline V gives CDR1 LGHDT, CDR2 YNNKEL (reference sequence).

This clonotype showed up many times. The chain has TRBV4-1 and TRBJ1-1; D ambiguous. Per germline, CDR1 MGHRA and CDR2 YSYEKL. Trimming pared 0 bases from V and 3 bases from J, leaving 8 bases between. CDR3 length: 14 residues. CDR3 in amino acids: CASSQEFRDTEAFF. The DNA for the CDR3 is TGCGCCAGCAGCCAAGAGTTCAGAGACACTGAAGCTTTCTTT.

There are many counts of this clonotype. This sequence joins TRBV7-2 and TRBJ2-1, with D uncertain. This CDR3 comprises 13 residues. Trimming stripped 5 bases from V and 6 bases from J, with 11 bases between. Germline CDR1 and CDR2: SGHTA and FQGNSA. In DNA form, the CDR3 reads TGTGCCAGCAGCCAGCTGAGGTCCAATGAGCAGTTCTTC. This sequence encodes CASSQLRSNEQFF. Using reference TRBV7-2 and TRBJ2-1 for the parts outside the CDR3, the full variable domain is GAGVSQSPSNKVTEKGKDVELRCDPISGHTALYWYRQSLGQGLEFLIYFQGNSAPDKSGLPSDRFSAERTGGSVSTLTIQRTQQEDSAVYLCASSQLRSNEQFFGPGTRLTVL.

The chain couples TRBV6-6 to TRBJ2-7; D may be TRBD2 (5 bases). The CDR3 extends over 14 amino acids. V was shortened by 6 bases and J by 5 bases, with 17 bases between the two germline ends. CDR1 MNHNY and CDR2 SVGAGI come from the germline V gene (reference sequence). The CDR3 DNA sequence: TGTGCCAGCAGCCCCGGACTCCACGCGAACGAGCAGTACTTC. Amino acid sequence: CASSPGLHANEQYF.

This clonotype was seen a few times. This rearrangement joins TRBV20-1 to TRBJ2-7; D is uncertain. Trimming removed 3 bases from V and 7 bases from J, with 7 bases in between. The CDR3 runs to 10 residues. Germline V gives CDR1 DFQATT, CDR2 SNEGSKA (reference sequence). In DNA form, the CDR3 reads TGCAGTGCTAGTCACGCTGAGCAGTACTTC. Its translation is CSASHAEQYF.

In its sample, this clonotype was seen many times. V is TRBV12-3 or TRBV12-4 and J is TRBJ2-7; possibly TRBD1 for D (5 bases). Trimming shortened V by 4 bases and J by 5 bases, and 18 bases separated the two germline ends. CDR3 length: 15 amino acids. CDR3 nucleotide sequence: TGTGCCAGCAGTTCTAGGGGCTCGTTAAGGAACGAGCAGTACTTC. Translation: CASSSRGSLRNEQYF.

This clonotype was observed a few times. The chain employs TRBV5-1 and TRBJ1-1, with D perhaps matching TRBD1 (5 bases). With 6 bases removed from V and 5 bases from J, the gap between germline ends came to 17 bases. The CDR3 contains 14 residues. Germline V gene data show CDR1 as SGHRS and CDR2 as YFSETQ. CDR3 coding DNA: TGCGCCAGCAATTCTTATAGGGGAGGTACTGAAGCTTTCTTT. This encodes CASNSYRGGTEAFF. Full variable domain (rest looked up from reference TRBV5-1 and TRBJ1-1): KAGVTQTPRYLIKTRGQQVTLSCSPISGHRSVSWYQQTPGQGLQFLFEYFSETQRNKGNFPGRFSGRQFSNSRSEMNVSTLELGDSALYLCASNSYRGGTEAFFGQGTRLTVV.

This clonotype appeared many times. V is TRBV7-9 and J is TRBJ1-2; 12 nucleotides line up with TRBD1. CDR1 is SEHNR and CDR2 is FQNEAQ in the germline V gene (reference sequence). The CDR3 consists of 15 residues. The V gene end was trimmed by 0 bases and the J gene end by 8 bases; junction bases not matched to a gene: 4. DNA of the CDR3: TGTGCCAGCAGCTTAGCCGGGACAGGGGGCTTCGGCTACACCTTC. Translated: CASSLAGTGGFGYTF.

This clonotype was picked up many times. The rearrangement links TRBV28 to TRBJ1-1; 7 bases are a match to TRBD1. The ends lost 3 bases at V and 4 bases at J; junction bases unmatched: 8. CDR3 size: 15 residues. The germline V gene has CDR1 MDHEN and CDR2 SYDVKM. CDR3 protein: CASSFGSRGVTEAFF. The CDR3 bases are TGTGCCAGCAGTTTCGGGAGCAGGGGGGTCACTGAAGCTTTCTTT.

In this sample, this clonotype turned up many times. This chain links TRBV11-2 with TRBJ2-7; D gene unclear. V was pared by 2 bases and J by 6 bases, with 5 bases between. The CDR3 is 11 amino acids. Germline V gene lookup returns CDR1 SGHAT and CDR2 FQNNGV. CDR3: CASSLRVEQYF. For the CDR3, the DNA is TGTGCCAGCAGCTTAAGGGTCGAGCAGTACTTC.

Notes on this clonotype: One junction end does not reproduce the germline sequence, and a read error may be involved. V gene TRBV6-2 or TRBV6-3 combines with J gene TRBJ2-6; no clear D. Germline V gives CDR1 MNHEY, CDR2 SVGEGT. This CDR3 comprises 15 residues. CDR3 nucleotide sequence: TGCGCCAGCAGTAGTACCGCGTCTGGGGCCAACGTCCTGACTTTC. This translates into CASSSTASGANVLTF.

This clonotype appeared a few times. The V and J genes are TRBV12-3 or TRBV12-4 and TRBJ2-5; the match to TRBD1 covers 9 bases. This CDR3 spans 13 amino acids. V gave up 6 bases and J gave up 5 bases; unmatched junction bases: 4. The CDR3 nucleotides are TGTGCCAGCAGAGCCGGGACAGGGGAGACCCAGTACTTC. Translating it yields CASRAGTGETQYF.

The DNA for the CDR3 is TGTGCCAGCAGTTTAGGTGGGGGAAGCACAGATACGCAGTATTTT. Its translation is CASSLGGGSTDTQYF. This chain uses TRBV28 with TRBJ2-3, with D possibly called TRBD1 or TRBD2 (5 bases each). Trimming stripped 2 bases from V and 0 bases from J, with 9 bases between. The CDR3 runs to 15 residues. Germline V gene data show CDR1 as MDHEN and CDR2 as SYDVKM.

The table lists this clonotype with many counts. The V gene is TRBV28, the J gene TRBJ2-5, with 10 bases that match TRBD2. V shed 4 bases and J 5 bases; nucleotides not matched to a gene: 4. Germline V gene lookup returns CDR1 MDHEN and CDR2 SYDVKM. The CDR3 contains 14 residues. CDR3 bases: TGTGCCAGCAGTTCTAGCGGGAGTTATGAGACCCAGTACTTC. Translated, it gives CASSSSGSYETQYF.

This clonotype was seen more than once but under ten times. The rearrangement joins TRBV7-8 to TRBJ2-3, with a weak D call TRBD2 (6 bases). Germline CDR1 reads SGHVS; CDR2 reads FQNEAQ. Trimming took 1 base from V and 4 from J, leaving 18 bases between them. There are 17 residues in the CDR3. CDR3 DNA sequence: TGTGCCAGCAGCTTAGTGCGGGGAAGTACCAACCCAGATACGCAGTATTTT. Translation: CASSLVRGSTNPDTQYF.

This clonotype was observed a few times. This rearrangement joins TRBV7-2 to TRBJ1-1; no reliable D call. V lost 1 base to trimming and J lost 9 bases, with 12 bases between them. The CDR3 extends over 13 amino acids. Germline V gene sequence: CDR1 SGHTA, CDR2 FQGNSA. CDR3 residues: CASSLGHQQKAFF. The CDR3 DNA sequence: TGTGCCAGCAGCTTAGGGCATCAACAGAAAGCTTTCTTT.

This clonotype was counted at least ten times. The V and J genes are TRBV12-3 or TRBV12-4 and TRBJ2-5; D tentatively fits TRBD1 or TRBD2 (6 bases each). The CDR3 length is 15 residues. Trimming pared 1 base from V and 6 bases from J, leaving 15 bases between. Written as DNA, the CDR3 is TGTGCCAGCAGTTTAGGAGTGGGGGGCGTAAAGACCCAGTACTTC. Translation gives CASSLGVGGVKTQYF.